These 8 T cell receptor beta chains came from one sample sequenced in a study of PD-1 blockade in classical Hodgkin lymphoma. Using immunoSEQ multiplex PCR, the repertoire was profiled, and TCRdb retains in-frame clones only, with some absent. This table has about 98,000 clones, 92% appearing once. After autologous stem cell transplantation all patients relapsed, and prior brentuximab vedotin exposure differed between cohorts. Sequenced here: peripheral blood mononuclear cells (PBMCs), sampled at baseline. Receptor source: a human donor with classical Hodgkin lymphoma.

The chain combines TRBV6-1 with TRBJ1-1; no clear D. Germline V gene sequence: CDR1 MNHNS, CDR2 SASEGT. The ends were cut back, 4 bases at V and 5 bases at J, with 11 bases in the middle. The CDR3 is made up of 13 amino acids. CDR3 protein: CASSGSRVTEAFF. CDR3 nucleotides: TGTGCCAGCAGTGGAAGCCGGGTGACTGAAGCTTTCTTT.

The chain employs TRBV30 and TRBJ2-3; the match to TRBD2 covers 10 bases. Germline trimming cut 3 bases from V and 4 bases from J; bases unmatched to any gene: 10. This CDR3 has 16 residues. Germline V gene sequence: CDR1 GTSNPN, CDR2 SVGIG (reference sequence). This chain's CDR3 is CAWRKGLASQADTQYF. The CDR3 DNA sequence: TGTGCCTGGAGGAAGGGACTAGCGTCTCAGGCAGATACGCAGTATTTT.

This CDR3 reads CASTRVFGVSYEQYF. The DNA for the CDR3 is TGTGCCAGTACACGTGTGTTTGGGGTATCCTACGAGCAGTACTTC. J is TRBJ2-7 and V is TRBV19; D is unclear. Trimming pared 7 bases from V and 1 base from J, leaving 17 bases between. The CDR3 runs to 15 residues. CDR1 is LNHDA and CDR2 is SQIVND in the germline V gene (reference sequence).

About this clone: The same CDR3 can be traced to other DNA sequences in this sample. The chain's CDR3 is CASSPPGLQETQYF. The CDR3 DNA follows: TGTGCCAGCTCACCACCGGGACTCCAAGAGACCCAGTACTTC. The V and J genes are TRBV18 and TRBJ2-5; possibly TRBD2 for D (6 bases). The CDR3 is 14 residues long. Trimming shortened V by 0 bases and J by 1 base, and 6 bases separated the two germline ends. Looked up from germline, CDR1 is KGHSH and CDR2 is LQKENI.

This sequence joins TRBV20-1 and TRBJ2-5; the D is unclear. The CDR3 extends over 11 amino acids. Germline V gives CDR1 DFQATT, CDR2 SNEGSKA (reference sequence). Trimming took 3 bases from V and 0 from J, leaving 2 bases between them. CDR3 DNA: TGCAGTGCTAGGGACCAAGAGACCCAGTACTTC. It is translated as CSARDQETQYF.

Here the CDR3 reads CASSLIGGEGTEAFF. CDR3 nucleotides: TGTGCCAGCAGCTTAATCGGGGGTGAGGGGACTGAAGCTTTCTTT. The rearrangement uses TRBV7-3 and TRBJ1-1, with D possibly matching TRBD1 (5 bases). Germline V gene data show CDR1 as SGHTA and CDR2 as FQGTGA. The CDR3 length is 15 residues. V was shortened by 1 base and J by 5 bases, with 14 bases between the two germline ends.

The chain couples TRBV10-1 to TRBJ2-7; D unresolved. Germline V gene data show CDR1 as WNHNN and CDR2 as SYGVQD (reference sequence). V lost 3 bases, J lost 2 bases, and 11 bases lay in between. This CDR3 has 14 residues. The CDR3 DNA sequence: TGCGCCAGCAGTGACCCCGGATTCCCCTACGAGCAGTACTTC. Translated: CASSDPGFPYEQYF.

Here the CDR3 reads CASSLGLSSGNTIYF. The CDR3 nucleotides are TGTGCCAGCAGCCTAGGCCTCTCCTCTGGAAACACCATATATTTT. V and J are TRBV11-2 and TRBJ1-3; D ambiguous. The germline V gene encodes CDR1 SGHAT and CDR2 FQNNGV. The V end was cut by 5 bases, the J end by 0 bases, with 11 bases between. The CDR3 is 15 residues long.